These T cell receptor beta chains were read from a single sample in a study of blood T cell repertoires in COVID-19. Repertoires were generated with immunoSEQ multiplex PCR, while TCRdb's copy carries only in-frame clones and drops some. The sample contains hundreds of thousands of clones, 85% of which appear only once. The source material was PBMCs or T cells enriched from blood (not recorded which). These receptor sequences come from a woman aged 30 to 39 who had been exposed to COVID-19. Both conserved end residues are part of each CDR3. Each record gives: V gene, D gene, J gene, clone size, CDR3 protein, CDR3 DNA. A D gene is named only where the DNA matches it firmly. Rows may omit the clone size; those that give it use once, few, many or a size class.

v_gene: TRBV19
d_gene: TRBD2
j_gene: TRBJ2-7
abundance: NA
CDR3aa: CASSPSGYSYEQYF
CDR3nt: TGTGCCAGTAGTCCTAGCGGGTACTCCTACGAGCAGTACTTC

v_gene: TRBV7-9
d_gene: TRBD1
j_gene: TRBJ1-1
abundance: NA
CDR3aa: CASSFDRGMNTEAFF
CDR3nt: TGTGCCAGCAGCTTCGACAGGGGGATGAACACTGAAGCTTTCTTT

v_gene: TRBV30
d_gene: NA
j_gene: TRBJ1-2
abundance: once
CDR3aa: CAWSIPRWSSYGYTF
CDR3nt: TGTGCCTGGAGTATACCCCGATGGAGTTCCTATGGCTACACCTTC

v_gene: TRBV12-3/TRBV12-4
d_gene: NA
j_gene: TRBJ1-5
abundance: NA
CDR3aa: CASRTSSNQPQHF
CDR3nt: TGTGCCAGCAGGACTTCGAGCAATCAGCCCCAGCATTTT

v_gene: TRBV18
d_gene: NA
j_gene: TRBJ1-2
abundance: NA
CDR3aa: CASSPPPLWQTANYGYTF
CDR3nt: TGTGCCAGCTCACCACCCCCGCTTTGGCAGACAGCTAACTATGGCTACACCTTC

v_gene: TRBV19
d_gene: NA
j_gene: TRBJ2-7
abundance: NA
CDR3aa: CASSIDLSSYEQYF
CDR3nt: TGTGCCAGTAGTATAGACCTTAGCTCCTACGAGCAGTACTTC

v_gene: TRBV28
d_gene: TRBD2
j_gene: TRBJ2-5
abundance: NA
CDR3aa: CASSLAGDYEETQYF
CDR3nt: TGTGCCAGCAGTTTAGCGGGAGATTATGAAGAGACCCAGTACTTC

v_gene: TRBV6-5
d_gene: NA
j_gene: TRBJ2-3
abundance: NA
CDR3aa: CASSYADLGDTDTQYF
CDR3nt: TGTGCCAGCAGTTACGCGGATTTGGGAGACACAGATACGCAGTATTTT

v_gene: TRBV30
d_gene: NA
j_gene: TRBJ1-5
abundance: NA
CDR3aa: CAWSVRGNQPQHF
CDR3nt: TGTGCCTGGAGTGTCAGGGGAAATCAGCCCCAGCATTTT

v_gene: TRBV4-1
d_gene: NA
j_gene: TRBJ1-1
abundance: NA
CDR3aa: CASSQSGFVAEAFF
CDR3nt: TGCGCCAGCAGCCAGTCAGGGTTTGTGGCTGAAGCTTTCTTT

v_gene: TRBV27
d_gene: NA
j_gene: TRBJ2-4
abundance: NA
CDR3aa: CASSPGGRGRDIQYF
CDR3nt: TGTGCCAGCAGCCCCGGGGGGCGGGGGCGGGACATTCAGTACTTC

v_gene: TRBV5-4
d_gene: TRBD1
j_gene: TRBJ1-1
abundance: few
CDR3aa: CASSLEAGTGDRAFF
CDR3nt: TGTGCCAGCAGCCTGGAGGCCGGGACAGGGGATAGAGCTTTCTTT

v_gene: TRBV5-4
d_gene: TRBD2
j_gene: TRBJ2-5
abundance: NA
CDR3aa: CASSLAGLASRNLQETQYF
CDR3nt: TGTGCCAGCAGCTTGGCCGGACTAGCCTCACGAAACTTACAAGAGACCCAGTACTTC

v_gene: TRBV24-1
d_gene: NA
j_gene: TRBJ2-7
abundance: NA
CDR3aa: CATGQGGTEQYF
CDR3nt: TGTGCCACCGGACAGGGAGGGACCGAGCAGTACTTC

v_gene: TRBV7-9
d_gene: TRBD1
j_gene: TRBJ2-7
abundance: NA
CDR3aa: CASSPRTGSYEQYF
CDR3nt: TGTGCCAGCAGCCCGCGGACAGGGTCCTACGAGCAGTACTTC

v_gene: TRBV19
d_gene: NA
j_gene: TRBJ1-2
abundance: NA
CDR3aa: CASTPGQRSERNTF
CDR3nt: TGTGCCAGTACCCCGGGACAAAGGAGCGAGCGCAACACCTTC

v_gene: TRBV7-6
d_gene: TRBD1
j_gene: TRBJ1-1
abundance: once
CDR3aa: CASSLAAGGGGTEAFF
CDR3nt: TGTGCCAGCAGCTTAGCAGCAGGAGGGGGCGGCACTGAAGCTTTCTTT

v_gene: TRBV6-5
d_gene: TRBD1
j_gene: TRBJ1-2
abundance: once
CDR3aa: CASSFSGGRANYGYTF
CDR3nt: TGTGCCAGCAGTTTTTCAGGGGGCCGGGCTAACTATGGCTACACCTTC

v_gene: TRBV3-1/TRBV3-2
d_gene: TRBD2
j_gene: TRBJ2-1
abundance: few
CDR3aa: CASSQGETSRFF
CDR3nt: TGTGCCAGCAGCCAAGGGGAGACTAGCCGGTTCTTC

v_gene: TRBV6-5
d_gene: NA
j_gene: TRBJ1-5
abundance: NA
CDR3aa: CASSLGSNQPQHF
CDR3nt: TGTGCCAGCAGTCTCGGGAGCAATCAGCCCCAGCATTTT

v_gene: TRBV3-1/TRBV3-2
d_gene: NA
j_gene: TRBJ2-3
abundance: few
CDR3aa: CASSPGRVTQYF
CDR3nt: TGTGCCAGCAGCCCTGGCAGGGTTACGCAGTATTTT

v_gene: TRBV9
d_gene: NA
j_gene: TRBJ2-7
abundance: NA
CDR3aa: CASSVPSFEQYF
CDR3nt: TGTGCCAGCAGCGTTCCCAGTTTCGAGCAGTACTTC

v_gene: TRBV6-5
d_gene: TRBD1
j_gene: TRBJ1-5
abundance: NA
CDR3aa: CASSSRTGVSQPQHF
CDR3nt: TGTGCCAGCAGTTCTCGGACAGGGGTCAGTCAGCCCCAGCATTTT

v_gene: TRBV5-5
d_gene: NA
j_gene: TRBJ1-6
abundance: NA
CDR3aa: CASSLGGARLPWNSPLHF
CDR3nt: TGTGCCAGCAGCTTGGGCGGGGCGAGACTTCCTTGGAATTCACCCCTCCACTTT

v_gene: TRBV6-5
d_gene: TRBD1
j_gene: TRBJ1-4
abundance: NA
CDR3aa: CASSYSGQGGAKLFF
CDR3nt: TGTGCCAGCAGTTACTCTGGACAGGGGGGGGCAAAACTGTTTTTT

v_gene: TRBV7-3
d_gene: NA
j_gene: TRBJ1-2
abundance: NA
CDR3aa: CASSPGEGTYGYTF
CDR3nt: TGTGCCAGCAGCCCGGGGGAGGGTACCTATGGCTACACCTTC

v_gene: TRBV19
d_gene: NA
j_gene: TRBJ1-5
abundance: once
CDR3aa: CASSIGGGAGNQPQHF
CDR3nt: TGTGCCAGTAGTATTGGGGGGGGCGCGGGCAATCAGCCCCAGCATTTT

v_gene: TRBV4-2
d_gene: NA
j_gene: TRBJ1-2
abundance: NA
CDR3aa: CASSEGTGGVLGYTF
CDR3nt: TGTGCCAGCAGCGAGGGGACTGGGGGGGTCCTGGGCTACACCTTC

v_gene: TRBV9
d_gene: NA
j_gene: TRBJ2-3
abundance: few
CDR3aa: CASSVTNQGGNTQYF
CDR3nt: TGTGCCAGCAGCGTAACTAACCAGGGGGGAAATACGCAGTATTTT

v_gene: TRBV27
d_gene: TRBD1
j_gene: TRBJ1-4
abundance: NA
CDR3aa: CASSSRTGRYEKLFF
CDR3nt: TGTGCCAGCAGTAGTCGGACAGGGAGGTATGAAAAACTGTTTTTT

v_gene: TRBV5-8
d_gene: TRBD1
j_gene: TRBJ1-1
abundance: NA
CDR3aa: CASSLTGQGNTEAFF
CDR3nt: TGTGCCAGCAGCCTAACGGGACAGGGGAACACTGAAGCTTTCTTT

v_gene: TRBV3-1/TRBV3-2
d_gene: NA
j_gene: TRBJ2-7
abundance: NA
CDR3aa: CASSQGVYEQYF
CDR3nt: TGTGCCAGCAGCCAAGGAGTCTACGAGCAGTACTTC

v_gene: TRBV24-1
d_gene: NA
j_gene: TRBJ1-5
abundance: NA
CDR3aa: CATSESQAYQPQHF
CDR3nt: TGTGCCACCAGTGAGTCACAGGCATATCAGCCCCAGCATTTT

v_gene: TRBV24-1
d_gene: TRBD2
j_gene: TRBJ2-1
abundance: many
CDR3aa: CATSDPGLADNEQFF
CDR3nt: TGTGCCACCAGTGACCCGGGACTAGCGGACAATGAGCAGTTCTTC

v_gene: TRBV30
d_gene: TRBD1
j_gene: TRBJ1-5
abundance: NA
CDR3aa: CAWSGGFSTGKDQPQHF
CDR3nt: TGTGCCTGGAGTGGCGGGTTTTCGACAGGGAAAGATCAGCCCCAGCATTTT

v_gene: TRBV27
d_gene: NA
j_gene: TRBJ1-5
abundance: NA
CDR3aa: CASSYTGSLGQPQHF
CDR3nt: TGTGCCAGCAGCTACACGGGTTCCCTCGGTCAGCCCCAGCATTTT

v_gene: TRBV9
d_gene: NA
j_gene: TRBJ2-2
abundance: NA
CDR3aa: CASSVVAQNTGELFF
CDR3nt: TGTGCCAGCAGCGTAGTAGCCCAGAACACCGGGGAGCTGTTTTTT

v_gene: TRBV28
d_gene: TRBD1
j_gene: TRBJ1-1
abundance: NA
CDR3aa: CASSPNRGAPMNTEAFF
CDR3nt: TGTGCCAGCAGCCCGAACAGGGGAGCTCCTATGAACACTGAAGCTTTCTTT

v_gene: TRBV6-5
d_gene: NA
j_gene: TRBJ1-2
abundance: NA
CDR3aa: CASSKGTPPYGYTF
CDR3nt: TGTGCCAGCAGTAAGGGGACTCCTCCCTATGGCTACACCTTC

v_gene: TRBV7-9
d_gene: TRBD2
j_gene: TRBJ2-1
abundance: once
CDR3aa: CASSKASGGAGEQFF
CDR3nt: TGTGCCAGCAGCAAAGCTAGCGGGGGGGCCGGTGAGCAGTTCTTC

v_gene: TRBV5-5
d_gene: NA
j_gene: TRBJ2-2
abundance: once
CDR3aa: CASSRGTANTGELFF
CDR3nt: TGTGCCAGCAGCCGGGGGACGGCGAACACCGGGGAGCTGTTTTTT